In its sample, the clone carrying this T cell receptor beta chain was seen many times. The CDR3 contains 14 residues. CDR1 and CDR2 (germline): LGHNA, YSLEER. Trimming shortened V by 2 bases and J by 8 bases, and 12 bases separated the two germline ends. During its preparation, the TCRbeta library received unique molecular identifiers. TCRdb redid the calling of the PCR reads with MiXCR, one entry per CDR3 protein. The data hold 490,000 or so distinct CDR3 sequences, with around 12% observed a single time. These data originate in a study of T-cell reconstitution after alpha-beta-depleted transplantation in children.

The source material was PBMCs from the stem cell graft donor, sampled from the stem cell graft. The TCR originated in a human donor who donated a stem cell graft to a child with combined immunodeficiency. This chain links TRBV4-3 with TRBJ2-2; tentatively, D is TRBD2 (5 bases). This CDR3 is CASSQFRGSGELFF. The CDR3 bases are TGCGCCAGCAGCCAATTTCGAGGGTCGGGGGAGCTGTTTTTT.